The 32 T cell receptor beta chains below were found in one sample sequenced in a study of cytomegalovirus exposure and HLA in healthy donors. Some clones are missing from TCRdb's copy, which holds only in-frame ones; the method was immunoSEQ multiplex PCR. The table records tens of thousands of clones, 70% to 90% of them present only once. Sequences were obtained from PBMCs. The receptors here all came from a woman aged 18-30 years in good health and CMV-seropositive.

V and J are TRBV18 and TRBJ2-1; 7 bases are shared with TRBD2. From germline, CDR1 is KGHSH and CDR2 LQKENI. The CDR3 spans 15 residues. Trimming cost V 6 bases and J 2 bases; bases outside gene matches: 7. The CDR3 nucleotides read TGTGCCAGCTCCCCGCAGCGGGACGCCTACAATGAGCAGTTCTTC. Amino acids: CASSPQRDAYNEQFF.

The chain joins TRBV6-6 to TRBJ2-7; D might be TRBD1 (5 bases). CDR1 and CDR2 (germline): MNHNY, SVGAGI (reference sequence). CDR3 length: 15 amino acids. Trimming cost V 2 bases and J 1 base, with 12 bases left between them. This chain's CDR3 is CASSYSVRASYEQYF. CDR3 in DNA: TGTGCCAGCAGTTACAGCGTCAGGGCATCCTACGAGCAGTACTTC.

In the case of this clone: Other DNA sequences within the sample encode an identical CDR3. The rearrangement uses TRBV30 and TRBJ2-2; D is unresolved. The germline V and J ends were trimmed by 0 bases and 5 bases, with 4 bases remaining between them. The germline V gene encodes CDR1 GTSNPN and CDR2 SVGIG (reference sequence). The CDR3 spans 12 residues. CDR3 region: CAWSVLTGELFF. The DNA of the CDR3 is TGTGCCTGGAGTGTACTTACCGGGGAGCTGTTTTTT. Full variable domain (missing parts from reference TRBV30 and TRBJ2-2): SQTIHQWPATLVQPVGSPLSLECTVEGTSNPNLYWYRQAAGRGLQLLFYSVGIGQISSEVPQNLSASRPQDRQFILSSKKLLLSDSGFYLCAWSVLTGELFFGEGSRLTVL.

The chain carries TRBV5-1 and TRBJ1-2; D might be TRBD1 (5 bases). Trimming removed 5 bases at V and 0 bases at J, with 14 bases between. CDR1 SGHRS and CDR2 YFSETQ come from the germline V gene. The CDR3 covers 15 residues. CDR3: CASSLLSTANYGYTF. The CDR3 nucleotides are TGCGCCAGCAGTTTACTTTCGACAGCTAACTATGGCTACACCTTC.

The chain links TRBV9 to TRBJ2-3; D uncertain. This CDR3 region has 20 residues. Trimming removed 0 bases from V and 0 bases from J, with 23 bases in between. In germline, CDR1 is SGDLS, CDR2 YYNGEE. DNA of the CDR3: TGTGCCAGCAGCGTAGCTATGGTTCGGTACGGTACCACTAGCACAGATACGCAGTATTTT. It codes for CASSVAMVRYGTTSTDTQYF.

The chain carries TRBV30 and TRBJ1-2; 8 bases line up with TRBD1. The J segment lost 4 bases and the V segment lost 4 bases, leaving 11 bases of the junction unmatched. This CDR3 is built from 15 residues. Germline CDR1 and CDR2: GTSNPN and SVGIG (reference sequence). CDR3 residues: CAWTLRTGRGYGYTF. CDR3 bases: TGTGCCTGGACCCTCCGGACAGGGAGAGGCTATGGCTACACCTTC.

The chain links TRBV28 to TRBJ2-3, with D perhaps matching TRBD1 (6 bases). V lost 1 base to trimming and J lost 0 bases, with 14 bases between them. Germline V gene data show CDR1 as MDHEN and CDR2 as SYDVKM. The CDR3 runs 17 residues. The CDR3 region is CASSLFSRTASTDTQYF. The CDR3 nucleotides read TGTGCCAGCAGTTTATTTTCTCGGACAGCAAGCACAGATACGCAGTATTTT.

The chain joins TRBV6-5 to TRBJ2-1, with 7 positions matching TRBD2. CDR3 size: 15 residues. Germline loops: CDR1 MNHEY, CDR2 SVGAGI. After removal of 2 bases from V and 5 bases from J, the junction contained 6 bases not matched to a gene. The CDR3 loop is CASSYDLGTNNEQFF. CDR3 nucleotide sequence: TGTGCCAGCAGTTACGATTTAGGGACTAACAATGAGCAGTTCTTC.

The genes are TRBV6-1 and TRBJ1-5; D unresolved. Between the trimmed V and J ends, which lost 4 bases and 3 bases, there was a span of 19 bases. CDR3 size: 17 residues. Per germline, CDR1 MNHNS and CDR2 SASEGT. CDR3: CASSAPEGKPSNQPQHF. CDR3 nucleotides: TGTGCCAGCAGTGCCCCTGAGGGTAAGCCCTCCAATCAGCCCCAGCATTTT.

The CDR3 sequence: CASSDRTPTEAFF. DNA for the CDR3: TGTGCCAGCAGTGACAGGACCCCCACTGAAGCTTTCTTT. The V and J genes are TRBV27 and TRBJ1-1; the D gene is possibly TRBD1 (6 bases). Germline loops: CDR1 MNHEY, CDR2 SMNVEV (reference sequence). The CDR3 runs 13 residues. The V end was cut by 5 bases, the J end by 4 bases, with 11 bases between.

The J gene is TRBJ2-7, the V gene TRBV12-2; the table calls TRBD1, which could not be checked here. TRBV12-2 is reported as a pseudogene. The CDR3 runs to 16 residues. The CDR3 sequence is CASRLAPGQGQGEQYF. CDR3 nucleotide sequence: TGTGCAAGTCGCTTAGCACCGGGACAGGGGCAAGGGGAGCAGTACTTC.

CDR3 in DNA: TGTGCCAGCTCACCACCACAAAAAATAGCCAAAAACATTCAGTACTTC. Its translation: CASSPPQKIAKNIQYF. This rearrangement joins TRBV18 to TRBJ2-4, with D uncertain. The germline V and J ends were trimmed by 0 bases and 0 bases, with 9 bases remaining between them. The CDR3 covers 16 residues. Germline lookup yields CDR1 KGHSH and CDR2 LQKENI.

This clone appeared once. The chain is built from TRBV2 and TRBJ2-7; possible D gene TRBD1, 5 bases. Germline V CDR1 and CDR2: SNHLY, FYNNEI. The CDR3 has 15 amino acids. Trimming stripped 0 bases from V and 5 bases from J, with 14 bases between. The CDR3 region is CASSEARLGVNEQYF. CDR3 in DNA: TGTGCCAGCAGTGAAGCGCGCCTAGGGGTGAACGAGCAGTACTTC.

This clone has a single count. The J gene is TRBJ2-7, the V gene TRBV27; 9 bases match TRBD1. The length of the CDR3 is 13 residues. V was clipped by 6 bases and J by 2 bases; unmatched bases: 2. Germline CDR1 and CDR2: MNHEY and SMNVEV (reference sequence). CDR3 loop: CASSRQGAYEQYF. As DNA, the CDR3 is TGTGCCAGCAGCCGACAGGGGGCCTACGAGCAGTACTTC.

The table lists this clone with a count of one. CDR3 protein: CASSMLRTSAPYEQYF. The CDR3 DNA is TGTGCCAGTAGTATGCTGAGGACTAGCGCTCCCTACGAGCAGTACTTC. The gene calls are TRBV19 and TRBJ2-7; 9 nucleotides line up with TRBD2. Germline CDR1 is LNHDA and CDR2 is SQIVND (reference sequence). J was trimmed by 2 bases and V by 3 bases; bases with no gene match: 8. The CDR3 extends over 16 amino acids. Drawing the rest from reference TRBV19 and TRBJ2-7, the complete variable domain is DGGITQSPKYLFRKEGQNVTLSCEQNLNHDAMYWYRQDPGQGLRLIYYSQIVNDFQKGDIAEGYSVSREKKESFPLTVTSAQKNPTAFYLCASSMLRTSAPYEQYFGPGTRLTVT.

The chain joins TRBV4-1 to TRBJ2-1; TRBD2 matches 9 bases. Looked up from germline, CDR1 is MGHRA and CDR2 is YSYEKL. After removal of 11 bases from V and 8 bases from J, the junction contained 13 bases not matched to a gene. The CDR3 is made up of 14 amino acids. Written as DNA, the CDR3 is TGCGCCCCCTGGCGGGCGGGGGGGCAGGATGAGCAGTTCTTC. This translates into CAPWRAGGQDEQFF.

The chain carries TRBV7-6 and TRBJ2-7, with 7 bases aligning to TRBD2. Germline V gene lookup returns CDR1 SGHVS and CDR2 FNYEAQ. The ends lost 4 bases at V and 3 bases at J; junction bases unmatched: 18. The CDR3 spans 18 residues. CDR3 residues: CASSSIPQRRGRNYEQYF. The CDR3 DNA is TGTGCCAGCAGCTCGATTCCCCAAAGGCGCGGGAGAAACTACGAGCAGTACTTC.

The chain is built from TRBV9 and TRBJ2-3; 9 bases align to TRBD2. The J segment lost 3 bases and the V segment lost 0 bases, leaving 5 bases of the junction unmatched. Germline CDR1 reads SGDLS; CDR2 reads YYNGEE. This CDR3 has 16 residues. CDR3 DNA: TGTGCCAGCAGCGTAGGACGTCTAGCGGGAACAGATACGCAGTATTTT. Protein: CASSVGRLAGTDTQYF.

The CDR3 nucleotides are TGTGCCGTTGGGCCCACCGGGGAGCTGTTTTTT. Its protein product is CAVGPTGELFF. This chain connects TRBV19 to TRBJ2-2; D gene uncertain. This CDR3 is 11 amino acids long. Trimming removed 11 bases from V and 4 bases from J, with 8 bases in between. The V gene's germline CDR1 is LNHDA and CDR2 SQIVND (reference sequence).

CDR3 coding DNA: TGTGCCAGCAGTGAATCCACGAGCTCTGGAAACACCATATATTTT. Its protein product is CASSESTSSGNTIYF. This chain uses TRBV2 with TRBJ1-3; the D is unclear. Germline V CDR1 and CDR2: SNHLY, FYNNEI. V gave up 2 bases and J gave up 0 bases, with 8 bases separating them. This CDR3 region has 15 residues.

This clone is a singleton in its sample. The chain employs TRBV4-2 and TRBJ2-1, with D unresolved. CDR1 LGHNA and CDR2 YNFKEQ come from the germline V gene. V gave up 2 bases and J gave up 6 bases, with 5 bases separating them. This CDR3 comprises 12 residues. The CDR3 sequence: CASSQSGNEQFF. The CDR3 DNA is TGTGCCAGCAGCCAATCAGGCAATGAGCAGTTCTTC.

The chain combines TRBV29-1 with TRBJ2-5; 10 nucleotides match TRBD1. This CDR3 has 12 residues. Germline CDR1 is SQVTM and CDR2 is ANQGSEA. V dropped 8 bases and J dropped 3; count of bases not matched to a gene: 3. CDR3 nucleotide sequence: TGCAGCACTGGGACAGGGGAAGAGACCCAGTACTTC. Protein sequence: CSTGTGEETQYF. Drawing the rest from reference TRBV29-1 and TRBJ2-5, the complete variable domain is SAVISQKPSRDICQRGTSLTIQCQVDSQVTMMFWYRQQPGQSLTLIATANQGSEATYESGFVIDKFPISRPNLTFSTLTVSNMSPEDSSIYLCSTGTGEETQYFGPGTRLLVL.

The CDR3: CASSIVASGGNEQFF. CDR3 sequence (DNA): TGTGCCAGTAGTATAGTGGCTAGCGGGGGCAATGAGCAGTTCTTC. The chain joins TRBV19 to TRBJ2-1; 10 positions match TRBD2. Germline loops: CDR1 LNHDA, CDR2 SQIVND (reference sequence). The CDR3 loop spans 15 amino acids. The V and J ends lost 1 base and 6 bases, in that order; junction bases with no gene match: 3. Variable domain in full (rest from reference TRBV19 and TRBJ2-1): DGGITQSPKYLFRKEGQNVTLSCEQNLNHDAMYWYRQDPGQGLRLIYYSQIVNDFQKGDIAEGYSVSREKKESFPLTVTSAQKNPTAFYLCASSIVASGGNEQFFGPGTRLTVL.

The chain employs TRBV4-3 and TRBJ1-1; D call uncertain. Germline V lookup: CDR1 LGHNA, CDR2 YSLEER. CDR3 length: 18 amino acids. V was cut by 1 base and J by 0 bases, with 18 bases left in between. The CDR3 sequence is CASSQVWQAKGMNTEAFF. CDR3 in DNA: TGCGCCAGCAGCCAAGTTTGGCAGGCTAAAGGCATGAACACTGAAGCTTTCTTT.

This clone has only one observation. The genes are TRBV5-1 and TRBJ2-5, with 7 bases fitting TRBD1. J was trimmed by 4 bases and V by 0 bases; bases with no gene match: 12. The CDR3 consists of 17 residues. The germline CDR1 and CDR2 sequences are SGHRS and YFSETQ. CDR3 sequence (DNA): TGCGCCAGCAGCTTGGCCGTAATGGGACAGATCGGAGAGACCCAGTACTTC. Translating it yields CASSLAVMGQIGETQYF.

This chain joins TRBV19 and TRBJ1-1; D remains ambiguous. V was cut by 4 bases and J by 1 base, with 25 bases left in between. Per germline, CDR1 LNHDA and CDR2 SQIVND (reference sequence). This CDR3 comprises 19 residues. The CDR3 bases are TGTGCCAGTAGTACCCTCTTAGAAGTATTTACCACAGAGAACACTGAAGCTTTCTTT. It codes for CASSTLLEVFTTENTEAFF.

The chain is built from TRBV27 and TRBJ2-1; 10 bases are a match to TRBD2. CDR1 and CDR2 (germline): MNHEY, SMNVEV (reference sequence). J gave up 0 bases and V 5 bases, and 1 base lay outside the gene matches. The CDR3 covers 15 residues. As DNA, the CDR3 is TGTGCCAGCAGTGAGCGGGAGGGCTCCTACAATGAGCAGTTCTTC. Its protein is CASSEREGSYNEQFF.

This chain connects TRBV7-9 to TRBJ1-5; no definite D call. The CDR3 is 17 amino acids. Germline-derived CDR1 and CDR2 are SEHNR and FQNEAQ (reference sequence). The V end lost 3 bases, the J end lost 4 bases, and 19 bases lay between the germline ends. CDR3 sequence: CASSLSGSELWNQPQHF. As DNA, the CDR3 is TGTGCCAGCAGCTTGTCGGGGTCCGAACTTTGGAATCAGCCCCAGCATTTT.

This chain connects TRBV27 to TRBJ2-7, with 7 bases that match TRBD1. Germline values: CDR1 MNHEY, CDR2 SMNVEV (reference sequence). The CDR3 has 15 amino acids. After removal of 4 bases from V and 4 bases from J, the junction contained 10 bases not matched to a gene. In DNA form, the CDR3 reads TGTGCCAGCAGTTCTAGAGAGGGGGCGAGATACGAGCAGTACTTC. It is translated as CASSSREGARYEQYF.

CDR3 sequence: CASSQGPGVSPTDTQYF. CDR3 nucleotide sequence: TGTGCCAGCAGCCAAGGGCCGGGGGTGAGTCCCACAGATACGCAGTATTTT. The chain employs TRBV14 and TRBJ2-3, with a tentative D call TRBD2 (6 bases). CDR1 and CDR2 from the germline V gene are SGHDN and FVKESK. The germline V and J ends were trimmed by 1 base and 2 bases, with 16 bases remaining between them. CDR3 length: 17 residues.

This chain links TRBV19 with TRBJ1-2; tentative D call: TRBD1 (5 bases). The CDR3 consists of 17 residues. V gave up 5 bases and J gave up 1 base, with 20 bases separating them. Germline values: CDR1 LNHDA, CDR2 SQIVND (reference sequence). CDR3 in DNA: TGTGCCAGTAGTTATGGAGACAGAAGAGCTATTAACTATGGCTACACCTTC. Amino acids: CASSYGDRRAINYGYTF.

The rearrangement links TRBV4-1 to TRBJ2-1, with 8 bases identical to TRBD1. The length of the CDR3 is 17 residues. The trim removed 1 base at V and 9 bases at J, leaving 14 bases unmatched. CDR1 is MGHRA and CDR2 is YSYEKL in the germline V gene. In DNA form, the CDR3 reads TGCGCCAGCAGCCAAGGATTCCAGGGGGCCAAGGGAAGTGAGCAGTTCTTC. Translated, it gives CASSQGFQGAKGSEQFF.